This T cell receptor beta chain stems from a study of blood T cell repertoires in COVID-19 (TCRdb year 2020). Study-wide context: The collaborator samples originated in the United States, Italy and Spain and spanned the acute and convalescent phases of COVID-19. The material from the prospective study consisted of cDNA or gDNA derived from T cells, B-cell-depleted T cells, or PBMCs. The dataset comprised deeply sampled blood TCRbeta repertoires from subjects exposed to, actively infected with, or recovered from COVID-19. A freely available public database, intended as a resource for researchers studying the immune response to SARS-CoV-2, is where the repertoires were released. Samples were obtained from the ongoing ImmuneRACE study (first 160 participants) and from 1,254 subjects provided by 6 global collaborators. The sample metadata nearly always contained a de-identified subject ID, COVID-19 status, age in years and sex. Where available, HLA class I and class II types were taken from metadata supplied by the sample provider and were not determined by assay-based typing.

Collaborating institutions collected whole blood in K2EDTA tubes following their own protocols. For TCRbeta analysis, collaborators shipped samples in one of three forms: frozen whole blood, isolated PBMCs, or DNA extracted from either of those sample types. TCRbeta CDR3 regions were amplified from genomic DNA using the immunoSEQ Assay, a bias-controlled multiplex PCR. For the original study's pipeline: The number of nucleated cells in each sample was estimated from the amplification of reference gene primers within the assay. To quantify the absolute abundance of each unique TCRbeta CDR3 rearrangement, sequence reads were collapsed and filtered. For each sample, productive Simpson clonality was calculated by taking the square root of Simpson's diversity index across productive rearrangements. What TCRdb holds here is the immuneACCESS table cut down to in-frame rearrangements. Part of the clones is not present; checked against another copy, under half of the missing clones reflect an unresolved V gene, and the others are unexplained. The DNA gave D and trimming, while V, J and clone size come from that table. This sample is represented by under 80,000 clones; over 70% of them were singletons. The top ten constitute approximately 10% of the sample.

Comments on this clone: No antigen is known for it. No base quality values were provided; no much bigger clone lies one nucleotide off.

What the study reported, not specific to this receptor: How much clinical and demographic metadata was included differed by source and by participant, and the metadata was provided uncurated.

Inclusive of the bounding cysteine and phenylalanine, the CDR3 is 13 residues long. Left in the record is the CDR3 DNA by itself, 39 bases read in frame from the first base. The germline V end is reduced by 7 bases and the J end by 10 bases; junction bases left unmatched: 12. The germline V gene supplies CDR1 MNHEY and CDR2 SVGAGI. In this chain, TRBV6-5 is recombined with TRBJ1-1, and TRBD1 matches 7 of the central bases. The clonotype comes from a man aged 45 to 65 with acute or convalescent COVID-19. The sequencing sample was made of peripheral blood. The DNA reads as follows: TGTGCCAGCAAGCCCGATCCAGGGGGGCGAGCTTTCTTT. This codes for CASKPDPGGRAFF.